This T cell receptor beta chain was sequenced during a study of blood T cell repertoires in COVID-19. Whole-study context: Acute and convalescent COVID-19 specimens originated in the United States, Italy and Spain. Sources were T cells, B-cell-depleted T cells, or PBMCs; the material itself was cDNA or gDNA.

V shed 4 bases and J 4 bases; nucleotides not matched to a gene: 10. The CDR3 has 17 residues. CDR1 is SGHDN and CDR2 is FVKESK in the germline V gene. Per the authors' pipeline: Amplification with reference gene primers provided the estimates of nucleated cell counts. The assay was immunoSEQ multiplex PCR, and TCRdb's table has in-frame clones only and misses some. Clone size and the V and J calls come from that table; the DNA yielded D and trimming. The sample contains some 50,000 clones, roughly 88% of which appear only once. The source material was peripheral blood. The V gene is TRBV14, the J gene TRBJ2-1; 10 bases agree with TRBD2. This clonotype was sampled from a woman aged 55-70 years with acute or convalescent COVID-19. The CDR3 region is CASSPLTGLATYNEQFF. For the CDR3, the DNA is TGTGCCAGCAGCCCCCTTACGGGACTAGCGACTTACAATGAGCAGTTCTTC.